This passage covers 12 T cell receptor beta chains from one sample sequenced in a study of blood T cell repertoires in COVID-19. Produced via immunoSEQ multiplex PCR; TCRdb's table is partial and in-frame only. The repertoire consists of about 150,000 clones, with 75% to 85% occurring once and the leading ten covering roughly 7.9%. The sample was peripheral blood. These receptors were collected from a woman between 50 and 59 years old in a cohort sampled during active or convalescent COVID-19.

The sample holds one count of this clone. The chain uses TRBV7-8 and TRBJ2-1, with TRBD1 matching 7 bases. CDR1 and CDR2 from the germline V gene are SGHVS and FQNEAQ. The CDR3 consists of 15 residues. V gave up 4 bases and J gave up 0 bases; unmatched junction bases: 3. In DNA, the CDR3 is TGTGCCAGCAGCTCGGGACAGAGCTCCTACAATGAGCAGTTCTTC. Its translation: CASSSGQSSYNEQFF.

The rearrangement joins TRBV10-3 to TRBJ2-5; D is possibly TRBD2 (6 bases). V lost 0 bases, J lost 0 bases, and 11 bases lay in between. This CDR3 is 16 amino acids long. CDR1 and CDR2 from the germline V gene are ENHRY and SYGVKD. This CDR3 is CAISESGRGNQETQYF. In DNA form, the CDR3 reads TGTGCCATCAGTGAGTCAGGACGGGGGAACCAAGAGACCCAGTACTTC.

This clone was seen a single time. The chain employs TRBV6-2 or TRBV6-3 and TRBJ2-3, with TRBD2 identical over 8 bases. Germline trimming cut 2 bases from V and 6 bases from J; bases unmatched to any gene: 7. The germline CDR1 and CDR2 sequences are MNHEY and SVGEGT. The CDR3 spans 15 residues. The CDR3: CASSYGSGARDTQYF. The CDR3, as DNA: TGTGCCAGCAGTTACGGTAGCGGGGCTAGGGATACGCAGTATTTT.

This clone appeared a single time. The chain is built from TRBV10-3 and TRBJ1-4; 7 bases are shared with TRBD1. CDR3 length: 14 residues. J lost 8 bases, V lost 10 bases, and 13 bases had no gene match. In germline, CDR1 is ENHRY, CDR2 SYGVKD. For the CDR3, the DNA is TGTGCCACAAAAAAGACAGGGCTTTCGGAAAAACTGTTTTTT. As protein: CATKKTGLSEKLFF.

This clone was found once. The chain recombines TRBV29-1 with TRBJ1-2; the D is unclear. The germline CDR1 and CDR2 sequences are SQVTM and ANQGSEA. Trimming took 6 bases from V and 4 from J, leaving 12 bases between them. This CDR3 comprises 12 residues. The CDR3 DNA is TGCAGCGTACTTCAGGTTTCCTATGGCTACACCTTC. The encoded protein is CSVLQVSYGYTF.

V gene TRBV19 combines with J gene TRBJ2-1, with 12 bases identical to TRBD2. Germline CDR1 is LNHDA and CDR2 is SQIVND (reference sequence). Trimming removed 3 bases from V and 4 bases from J; junction bases left unmatched: 10. The CDR3 extends over 18 amino acids. CDR3 sequence (DNA): TGTGCCAGTAGTATTGGCTGGGGAGGACTAGCGGGGTACAATGAGCAGTTCTTC. Residues: CASSIGWGGLAGYNEQFF.

The chain uses TRBV5-1 and TRBJ2-2, with D maybe TRBD2 (5 bases). Trimming took 4 bases from V and 8 from J, leaving 15 bases between them. CDR3 length: 14 amino acids. Germline CDR1 is SGHRS and CDR2 is YFSETQ. Here the CDR3 reads CASSPDGDTGELFF. The CDR3 DNA follows: TGCGCCAGCAGCCCAGACGGGGATACGGGGGAGCTGTTTTTT. Based on the CDR3 plus reference TRBV5-1 and TRBJ2-2, the full variable domain is KAGVTQTPRYLIKTRGQQVTLSCSPISGHRSVSWYQQTPGQGLQFLFEYFSETQRNKGNFPGRFSGRQFSNSRSEMNVSTLELGDSALYLCASSPDGDTGELFFGEGSRLTVL.

CDR3 loop: CASSLASSPSYSPLHF. The CDR3 DNA reads TGCGCCAGCAGCTTGGCCAGTTCTCCTAGCTATTCACCCCTCCACTTT. The chain is built from TRBV5-1 and TRBJ1-6; unclear D gene. The germline CDR1 and CDR2 sequences are SGHRS and YFSETQ. The CDR3 is 16 amino acids. The V end lost 0 bases, the J end lost 8 bases, and 15 bases lay between the germline ends.

The J gene is TRBJ2-3, the V gene TRBV2; D may be TRBD2 (5 bases). Germline CDR1 is SNHLY and CDR2 is FYNNEI. V was pared by 6 bases and J by 4 bases, with 17 bases between. The CDR3 spans 15 residues. The chain's CDR3 is CASRFRTGGSDTQYF. The DNA for the CDR3 is TGTGCCAGCAGATTCCGGACTGGAGGATCAGATACGCAGTATTTT.

The chain employs TRBV5-6 and TRBJ1-4, with D perhaps matching TRBD1 (5 bases). The V gene's germline CDR1 is SGHDT and CDR2 YYEEEE. The V end lost 0 bases, the J end lost 0 bases, and 9 bases lay between the germline ends. The length of the CDR3 is 16 residues. CDR3 DNA: TGTGCCAGCAGCTTGGACAGGACGACAACTAATGAAAAACTGTTTTTT. Translation: CASSLDRTTTNEKLFF.

The chain joins TRBV5-8 to TRBJ2-7, with D perhaps matching TRBD1 (5 bases). The length of the CDR3 is 15 residues. Germline V gives CDR1 SGHTS, CDR2 YDEGEE. Trimming left V 3 bases short and J 3 bases short, with 16 bases between. CDR3 nucleotides: TGTGCCAGCAGCTGGGGATTGACAGAAGGCTACGAGCAGTACTTC. It codes for CASSWGLTEGYEQYF.

V and J are TRBV3-1 (or the pseudogene TRBV3-2) and TRBJ1-1; 11 bases are a match to TRBD1. J lost 5 bases, V lost 6 bases, and 2 bases had no gene match. Germline V gene data show CDR1 as LGHDT and CDR2 as YNNKEL (reference sequence). The CDR3 has 13 residues. CDR3 region: CASRGQGGTEAFF. The CDR3 region has the DNA TGTGCCAGCAGGGGACAGGGGGGGACTGAAGCTTTCTTT.